The clone carrying this T cell receptor beta chain has only one observation. This record belongs to a study of blood T cell repertoires in COVID-19. TCRdb's copy holds only in-frame clones and misses some; the assay was immunoSEQ multiplex PCR. The table lists 120,000 or so clones, around 85% of them singletons, with around 4.2% in the top ten. The CDR3 is made up of 15 amino acids. Germline CDR1 and CDR2: PRHDT and FYEKMQ (reference sequence). Trimming shortened V by 4 bases and J by 8 bases, and 18 bases separated the two germline ends. The sequenced sample was peripheral blood. The sequence came from a man aged 60 to 75 with acute or convalescent COVID-19. The chain employs TRBV13 and TRBJ2-1; D may be TRBD2 (6 bases). The CDR3 DNA is TGTGCCAGCAGCTCGCCGGGAGCGGGTCAGGATGAGCAGTTCTTC. Protein product: CASSSPGAGQDEQFF. The entire variable domain, with the rest obtained from reference TRBV13 and TRBJ2-1, is as follows: AAGVIQSPRHLIKEKRETATLKCYPIPRHDTVYWYQQGPGQDPQFLISFYEKMQSDKGSIPDRFSAQQFSDYHSELNMSSLELGDSALYFCASSSPGAGQDEQFFGPGTRLTVL.